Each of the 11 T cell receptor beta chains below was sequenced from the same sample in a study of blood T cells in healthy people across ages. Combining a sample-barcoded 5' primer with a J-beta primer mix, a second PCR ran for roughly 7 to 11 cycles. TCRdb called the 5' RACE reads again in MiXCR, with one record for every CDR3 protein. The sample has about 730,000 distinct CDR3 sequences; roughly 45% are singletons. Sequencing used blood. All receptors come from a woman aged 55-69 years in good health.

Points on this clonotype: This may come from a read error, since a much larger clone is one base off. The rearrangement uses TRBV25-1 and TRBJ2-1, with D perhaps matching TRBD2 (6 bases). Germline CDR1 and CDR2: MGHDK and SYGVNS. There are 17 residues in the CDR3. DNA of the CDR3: TGTGCCAGCAGTGACCCCGGGGGATTGGGCGCCTACGATGAGCAGTTCTTC. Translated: CASSDPGGLGAYDEQFF.

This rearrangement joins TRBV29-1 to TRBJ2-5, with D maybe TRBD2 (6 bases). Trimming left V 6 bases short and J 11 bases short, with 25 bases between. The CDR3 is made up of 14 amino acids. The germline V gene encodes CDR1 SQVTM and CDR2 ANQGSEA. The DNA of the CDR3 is TGCAGCGTCGCACGGGAGCGGAGATACAATGAGCAGTACTTC. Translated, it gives CSVARERRYNEQYF.

This CDR3 is CASSNRGAEPQHF. The DNA of the CDR3 is TGTGCCAGCAGCAACAGGGGGGCTGAGCCCCAGCATTTT. The rearrangement links TRBV6-6 to TRBJ1-5; 8 positions match TRBD1. The CDR3 loop spans 13 amino acids. The J segment lost 8 bases and the V segment lost 6 bases, leaving 6 bases of the junction unmatched. CDR1 is MNHNY, CDR2 SVGAGI, per germline (reference sequence).

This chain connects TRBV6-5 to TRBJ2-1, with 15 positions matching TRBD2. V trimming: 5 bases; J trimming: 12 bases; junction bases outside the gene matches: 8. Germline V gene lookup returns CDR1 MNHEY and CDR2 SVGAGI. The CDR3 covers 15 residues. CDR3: CASSLTGTSGGRQFF. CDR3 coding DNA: TGTGCCAGCAGTCTTACCGGGACTAGCGGGGGGAGGCAGTTCTTC.

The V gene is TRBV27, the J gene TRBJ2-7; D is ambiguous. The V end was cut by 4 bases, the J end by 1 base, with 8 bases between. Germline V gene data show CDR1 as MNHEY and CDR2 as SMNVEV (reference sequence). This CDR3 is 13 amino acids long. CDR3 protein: CASSSSVSYEQYF. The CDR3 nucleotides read TGTGCCAGCAGTTCCAGTGTTTCCTACGAGCAGTACTTC.

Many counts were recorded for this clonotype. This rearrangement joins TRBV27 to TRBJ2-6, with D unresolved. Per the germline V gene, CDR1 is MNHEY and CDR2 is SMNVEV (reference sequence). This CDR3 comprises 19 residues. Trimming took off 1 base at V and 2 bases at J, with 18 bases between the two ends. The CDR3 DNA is TGTGCCAGCAGTTTATTATCAGAATTGGACCGAGCTGGGGCCAACGTCCTGACTTTC. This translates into CASSLLSELDRAGANVLTF.

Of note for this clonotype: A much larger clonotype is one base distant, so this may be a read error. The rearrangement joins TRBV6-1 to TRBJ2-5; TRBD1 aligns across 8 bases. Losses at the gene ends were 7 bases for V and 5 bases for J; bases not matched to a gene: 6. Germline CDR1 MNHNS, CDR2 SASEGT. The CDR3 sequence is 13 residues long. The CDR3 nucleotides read TGTGCCAGCATTGGAGGACAGGGTGAGACCCAGTACTTC. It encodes CASIGGQGETQYF.

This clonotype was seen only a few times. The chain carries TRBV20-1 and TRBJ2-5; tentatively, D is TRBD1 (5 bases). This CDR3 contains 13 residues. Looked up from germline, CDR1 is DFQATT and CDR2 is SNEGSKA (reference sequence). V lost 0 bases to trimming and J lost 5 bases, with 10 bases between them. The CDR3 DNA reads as TGCAGTGCTAGAGATCAGGGCGTGGAGACCCAGTACTTC. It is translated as CSARDQGVETQYF.

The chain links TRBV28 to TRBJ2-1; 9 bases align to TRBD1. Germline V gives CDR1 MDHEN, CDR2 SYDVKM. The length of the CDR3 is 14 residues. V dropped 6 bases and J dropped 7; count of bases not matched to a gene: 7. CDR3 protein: CASRHGTGINEQFF. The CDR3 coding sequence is TGTGCCAGCAGACACGGGACAGGGATTAATGAGCAGTTCTTC.

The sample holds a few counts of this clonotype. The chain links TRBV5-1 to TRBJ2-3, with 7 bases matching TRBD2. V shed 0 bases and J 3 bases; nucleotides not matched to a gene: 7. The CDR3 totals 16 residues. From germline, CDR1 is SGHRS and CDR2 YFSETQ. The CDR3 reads CASSLEGSGLTDTQYF. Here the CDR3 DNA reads TGCGCCAGCAGCTTGGAGGGTAGCGGGCTTACAGATACGCAGTATTTT.

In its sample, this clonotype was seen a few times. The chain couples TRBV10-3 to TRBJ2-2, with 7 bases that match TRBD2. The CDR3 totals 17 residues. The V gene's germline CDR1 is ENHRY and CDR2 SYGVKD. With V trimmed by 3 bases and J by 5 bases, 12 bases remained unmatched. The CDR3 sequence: CAISETTGLGGTGELFF. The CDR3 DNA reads TGTGCCATCAGTGAAACAACCGGACTGGGAGGGACCGGGGAGCTGTTTTTT.